The entry below describes one TCR beta chain. Its antigen is not yet known. The sample holds no much larger clone one base away, and base qualities are not on file. TCRbeta CDR3 regions were amplified from genomic DNA using the immunoSEQ Assay, a bias-controlled multiplex PCR. In the source study's methods: Within the assay, amplification of reference gene primers was used to estimate how many nucleated cells each sample contained. To quantify the absolute abundance of each unique TCRbeta CDR3 rearrangement, sequence reads were collapsed and filtered. Productive Simpson clonality was computed per sample as the square root of Simpson's diversity index over productive rearrangements. Sourced from immuneACCESS, this table was stored by TCRdb with only in-frame sequences that have V and J called. A share of the clones is absent; for the studies checked, an unresolved V gene accounts for under half, and the remainder has no known explanation. V and J calls and clone size are copied from that table; D and trimming were computed from the DNA. Across this sample there are around 300,000 clones, with more than 85% seen only once. Clones ranked in the top ten supply 2% to 2.5% of the sample.

This sample is drawn from a study of blood T cell repertoires in COVID-19 (dated by TCRdb to the early 2020s). General notes on the study: Samples covering the acute and convalescent phases of COVID-19 were provided by collaborators in the United States, Italy and Spain. The samples were drawn from two sources: the first 160 participants of the ongoing ImmuneRACE study, and 1,000 to 1,500 subjects contributed by 6 global collaborators. The prospective study material was composed of cDNA or gDNA derived from T cells, B-cell-depleted T cells, or PBMCs. Nearly every sample came with metadata listing a de-identified subject ID, COVID-19 status, age in years and sex. The repertoires were made available in a free public database intended to serve as a resource for research on the immune response to SARS-CoV-2. Where available, HLA class I and class II types were taken from metadata supplied by the sample provider and were not determined by assay-based typing. The dataset comprised deeply sampled blood TCRbeta repertoires from subjects exposed to, actively infected with, or recovered from COVID-19. Overall study outcomes, separate from this receptor: Clinical and demographic metadata were provided uncurated, with the amount varying by source and participant.

In Seattle, one collaborating source enrolled patients while the infection was active and tracked those patients longitudinally over the course of disease. Whole blood was collected in K2EDTA tubes by collaborating institutions according to the institutions' own protocols. For TCRbeta analysis, collaborators shipped samples in one of three forms: frozen whole blood, isolated PBMCs, or DNA extracted from either of those sample types. The CDR3 starts with the cysteine, ends with the phenylalanine, and has 13 residues. Left in the record is the CDR3 DNA by itself, 39 bases read in frame from the first base. Trimming takes 3 bases from V and 4 bases from J, and the germline ends sit 10 bases apart.

The TCR sequence derives from a woman in her 30s with COVID-19, enrolled during active disease. Sequencing was performed on peripheral blood. The sequence links TRBV12-3 or TRBV12-4 to TRBJ2-7; the D gene cannot be resolved reliably. CDR3 loop: CASSFEQWYEQYF. The DNA is TGTGCCAGCAGTTTTGAACAGTGGTACGAGCAGTACTTC.